A single sample gave rise to the 30 T cell receptor beta chains below, sequenced in a study of blood T cell repertoires in COVID-19. Clones were read by immunoSEQ multiplex PCR, and TCRdb kept only the in-frame ones, dropping some. The table has under 40,000 clones, around 87% seen once. Sequences were obtained from peripheral blood. All receptors derive from a man in his fifties or sixties with active or convalescent COVID-19.

This rearrangement joins TRBV19 to TRBJ2-1; a weak D match, TRBD1 (6 bases). Per the germline V gene, CDR1 is LNHDA and CDR2 is SQIVND (reference sequence). This CDR3 region has 15 residues. The germline V and J ends were trimmed by 4 bases and 2 bases, with 12 bases remaining between them. DNA for the CDR3: TGTGCCAGTAGTAAGTTACAGGGTCCCTACAATGAGCAGTTCTTC. Its protein is CASSKLQGPYNEQFF.

The chain employs TRBV25-1 and TRBJ1-1; no clear D. From germline, CDR1 is MGHDK and CDR2 SYGVNS. The germline V and J ends were trimmed by 1 base and 5 bases, with 11 bases remaining between them. This CDR3 is built from 14 residues. In DNA, the CDR3 is TGTGCCAGCAGTGAATTGGGGAGAATAACTGAAGCTTTCTTT. Residues: CASSELGRITEAFF.

The chain has TRBV7-9 and TRBJ2-7, with TRBD1 as a possible D gene (6 bases). The CDR3 extends over 12 amino acids. V was cut by 5 bases and J by 4 bases, with 9 bases left in between. The germline V gene has CDR1 SEHNR and CDR2 FQNEAQ (reference sequence). Written as DNA, the CDR3 is TGTGCCAGCAGCCCCAGGGGTTACGAGCAGTACTTC. The encoded protein is CASSPRGYEQYF.

V usage is TRBV11-2 and J usage is TRBJ2-1; TRBD2 agrees at 7 bases. Germline V CDR1 and CDR2: SGHAT, FQNNGV. The CDR3 totals 16 residues. J gave up 3 bases and V 5 bases, and 10 bases lay outside the gene matches. CDR3 DNA sequence: TGTGCCAGCAGCCCCTACAAAGGACTAGACTACAATGAGCAGTTCTTC. Translation: CASSPYKGLDYNEQFF.

In this sample, this clone turned up a few times. CDR3 sequence reads: CASSPRGQSTYTF. As DNA, the CDR3 is TGTGCCAGCAGCCCTCGCGGACAATCGACCTACACCTTC. The chain carries TRBV3-1 (or the pseudogene TRBV3-2) and TRBJ1-2; TRBD1 might be the D (5 bases). The length of the CDR3 is 13 residues. CDR1 and CDR2 from the germline V gene are LGHDT and YNNKEL (reference sequence). V was trimmed by 4 bases and J by 10 bases, leaving 16 bases between them.

In its sample, this clone was seen once. The CDR3 DNA sequence: TGCGCCAGCAGCCAAGGCGCGGTTCAGCCCCAGCATTTT. Translation gives CASSQGAVQPQHF. This rearrangement joins TRBV4-1 to TRBJ1-5; D is unresolved. CDR3 length: 13 residues. Germline values: CDR1 MGHRA, CDR2 YSYEKL. V dropped 1 base and J dropped 6 bases, with 7 bases sitting between them.

This clone was picked up many times. The J gene is TRBJ1-5, the V gene TRBV10-3, with 10 nucleotides matching TRBD1. Trimming removed 2 bases from V and 1 base from J; junction bases left unmatched: 2. The germline gives CDR1 ENHRY, CDR2 SYGVKD. The CDR3 runs 16 residues. The CDR3 spells CAISEDRGLSNQPQHF. CDR3 DNA: TGTGCCATCAGTGAGGACAGGGGGCTAAGCAATCAGCCCCAGCATTTT.

The genes are TRBV19 and TRBJ1-6; D remains ambiguous. Germline CDR1 and CDR2: LNHDA and SQIVND (reference sequence). The CDR3 has 14 amino acids. V shed 3 bases and J shed 4 bases, with 7 bases lying between them. CDR3 amino acids: CASSMADYNSPLHF. For the CDR3, the DNA is TGTGCCAGTAGTATGGCGGATTATAATTCACCCCTCCACTTT.

The gene calls are TRBV10-2 and TRBJ1-3; 8 nucleotides align to TRBD1. CDR1 WSHSY and CDR2 SAAADI come from the germline V gene. The CDR3 covers 14 residues. The V and J ends lost 10 bases and 1 base, in that order; junction bases with no gene match: 6. The CDR3 sequence: CATRQGTSGNTIYF. The CDR3 nucleotides are TGCGCCACCCGACAGGGGACGTCTGGAAACACCATATATTTT.

The chain links TRBV7-6 to TRBJ2-7, with 7 bases fitting TRBD1. CDR3 length: 13 residues. Trimming at V came to 5 bases and at J to 6 bases, leaving 7 bases not matched to a gene. Germline CDR1 and CDR2: SGHVS and FNYEAQ. In DNA, the CDR3 is TGTGCCAGCAGCCCCACAGGGGTATTCGAGCAGTACGTC. This gives the protein CASSPTGVFEQYV.

The chain uses TRBV6-1 and TRBJ1-3; a possible D gene is TRBD1 (5 bases). Looked up from germline, CDR1 is MNHNS and CDR2 is SASEGT. V dropped 1 base and J dropped 3 bases, with 7 bases sitting between them. CDR3 length: 14 amino acids. For the CDR3, the DNA is TGTGCCAGCAGTGAAGTGGGGGGTGGAAACACCATATATTTT. Its protein is CASSEVGGGNTIYF.

The genes are TRBV7-6 and TRBJ1-1; TRBD1 might be the D (6 bases). This CDR3 has 16 amino acids. CDR1 SGHVS and CDR2 FNYEAQ come from the germline V gene. The V gene lost 1 base and the J gene lost 1 base, with 13 bases spanning the gap. The CDR3 DNA is TGTGCCAGCAGCTTAGTTACGACAGGAAAGAACACTGAAGCTTTCTTT. Protein product: CASSLVTTGKNTEAFF. Full variable domain (missing parts from reference TRBV7-6 and TRBJ1-1): GAGVSQSPRYKVTKRGQDVALRCDPISGHVSLYWYRQALGQGPEFLTYFNYEAQQDKSGLPNDRFSAERPEGSISTLTIQRTEQRDSAMYRCASSLVTTGKNTEAFFGQGTRLTVV.

This chain connects TRBV1 to TRBJ2-7; TRBD2, the D gene given by the table, was not confirmed from the DNA. TRBV1 is listed as a pseudogene. This CDR3 is 17 amino acids long. The CDR3 DNA follows: TGCACCAGCAGCCACGATAGACTAGCGGATAGCTCCTACGAGCAGTACGTC. It translates to CTSSHDRLADSSYEQYV.

This chain joins TRBV28 and TRBJ1-2, with D possibly being TRBD1 (5 bases). Trimming stripped 2 bases from V and 3 bases from J, with 13 bases between. There are 15 residues in the CDR3. Germline-derived CDR1 and CDR2 are MDHEN and SYDVKM. The CDR3 DNA is TGTGCCAGCAGTTTAAGCGGGGGACGGCACTATGGCTACACCTTC. It encodes CASSLSGGRHYGYTF.

The chain joins TRBV27 to TRBJ2-1, with D perhaps TRBD2 (6 bases). Germline CDR1 MNHEY, CDR2 SMNVEV (reference sequence). V lost 6 bases and J 5 bases, leaving 14 bases between the germline ends. CDR3 size: 14 residues. The CDR3 sequence: CASRYSGSNNEQFF. The CDR3 DNA follows: TGTGCCAGCAGGTACAGCGGGTCTAACAATGAGCAGTTCTTC.

The chain recombines TRBV3-1 (or the pseudogene TRBV3-2) with TRBJ2-3; 10 bases fit TRBD2. V gave up 7 bases and J gave up 3 bases; unmatched junction bases: 7. This CDR3 region has 15 residues. The V gene's germline CDR1 is LGHDT and CDR2 YNNKEL (reference sequence). In DNA form, the CDR3 reads TGTGCCAGCACGCCCCTAGCGGGAGTTACAGATACGCAGTATTTT. As protein: CASTPLAGVTDTQYF.

The chain recombines TRBV19 with TRBJ1-2; 11 bases map to TRBD1. V lost 6 bases and J lost 4; bases outside the gene matches: 10. Germline assignment: CDR1 LNHDA and CDR2 SQIVND (reference sequence). The CDR3 is 16 residues long. The CDR3 sequence is CASSPDRGRSGYGYTF. CDR3 DNA sequence: TGTGCCAGTAGCCCGGACAGGGGGCGGTCGGGCTATGGCTACACCTTC.

V and J are TRBV5-4 and TRBJ1-1; tentatively, D is TRBD1 (5 bases). The ends were cut back, 4 bases at V and 2 bases at J, with 18 bases in the middle. Germline CDR1 is SGHNT and CDR2 is YYREEE (reference sequence). This CDR3 spans 16 amino acids. In DNA form, the CDR3 reads TGTGCCAGCAGCCAAAGGGTAGGGAGGGGTAACACTGAAGCTTTCTTT. It is translated as CASSQRVGRGNTEAFF.

CDR3 nucleotides: TGTGCCAGCAGCCAAGAACTAGCGGGAGATACGTACGAGCAGTACTTC. Amino acid sequence: CASSQELAGDTYEQYF. This chain joins TRBV4-2 and TRBJ2-7; TRBD2 matches 11 bases. Trimming cost V 0 bases and J 4 bases; bases outside gene matches: 5. This CDR3 is 16 amino acids long. Germline assignment: CDR1 LGHNA and CDR2 YNFKEQ.

This chain links TRBV27 with TRBJ2-2; the D gene is possibly TRBD2 (6 bases). The CDR3 runs 15 residues. Per germline, CDR1 MNHEY and CDR2 SMNVEV (reference sequence). Trimming removed 5 bases at V and 4 bases at J, with 14 bases between. The CDR3: CASSLEGRGTGELFF. CDR3 DNA: TGTGCCAGCAGTCTGGAGGGGCGAGGCACCGGGGAGCTGTTTTTT.

V is TRBV10-3 and J is TRBJ2-3; D possibly corresponds to TRBD1 (6 bases). The CDR3 totals 19 residues. V was cut by 2 bases and J by 2 bases, with 23 bases left in between. CDR1 is ENHRY and CDR2 is SYGVKD in the germline V gene. This chain's CDR3 is CAISEPTQGTRTYTDTQYF. CDR3 coding DNA: TGTGCCATCAGTGAGCCAACCCAAGGGACAAGGACATACACAGATACGCAGTATTTT.

This clone was detected once. This chain connects TRBV7-9 to TRBJ2-3, with D perhaps TRBD2 (6 bases). CDR1 and CDR2 (germline): SEHNR, FQNEAQ (reference sequence). This CDR3 is built from 15 residues. Deletions cut 4 bases from V and 4 bases from J, with 15 bases between. The CDR3 region has the DNA TGTGCCAGCAGCTCCTGGCCGACTAGTCCAGATACGCAGTATTTT. This gives the protein CASSSWPTSPDTQYF.

This CDR3 is CASSESNRGRNTGELFF. CDR3 DNA: TGCGCCAGCAGTGAGTCGAATAGGGGCCGGAACACCGGGGAGCTGTTTTTT. The chain carries TRBV10-1 and TRBJ2-2, with D possibly being TRBD1 (5 bases). The germline CDR1 and CDR2 sequences are WNHNN and SYGVQD (reference sequence). The CDR3 sequence is 17 residues long. V was clipped by 0 bases and J by 1 base, with 12 bases between them.

This chain uses TRBV28 with TRBJ1-2; the D gene is possibly TRBD1 (6 bases). The CDR3 runs to 13 residues. Per the germline V gene, CDR1 is MDHEN and CDR2 is SYDVKM. V dropped 7 bases and J dropped 4 bases, with 13 bases sitting between them. DNA for the CDR3: TGTGCCAGCACCAACAGGGTTAGCTATGGCTACACCTTC. This gives the protein CASTNRVSYGYTF.

The chain carries TRBV5-8 and TRBJ1-5; 10 positions match TRBD1. Trimming cost V 4 bases and J 6 bases; bases outside gene matches: 7. Germline values: CDR1 SGHTS, CDR2 YDEGEE. This CDR3 contains 15 residues. CDR3 sequence reads: CASSKDRGRSQPQHF. CDR3 in DNA: TGTGCCAGCAGCAAAGACAGGGGGCGAAGTCAGCCCCAGCATTTT.

J is TRBJ1-1 and V is TRBV7-9; TRBD1 agrees at 8 bases. This CDR3 has 15 residues. CDR1 SEHNR and CDR2 FQNEAQ come from the germline V gene (reference sequence). V was pared by 5 bases and J by 5 bases, with 10 bases of the junction left unmatched. As DNA, the CDR3 is TGTGCCAGCAGCCCCACACTGACAGGGGAAACTGAAGCTTTCTTT. The encoded protein is CASSPTLTGETEAFF.

The V call is TRBV15, the J call TRBJ2-7; possible D gene TRBD1, 5 bases. This CDR3 has 15 amino acids. Trimming left V 0 bases short and J 4 bases short, with 13 bases between. CDR1 is LNHNV, CDR2 YYDKDF, per germline (reference sequence). The CDR3: CATSRDRQGIYEQYF. For the CDR3, the DNA is TGTGCCACCAGCAGAGATCGTCAGGGTATTTACGAGCAGTACTTC.

In this sample, this clone turned up once. V is TRBV28 and J is TRBJ1-2; 9 bases fit TRBD1. This CDR3 is built from 13 residues. CDR1 is MDHEN and CDR2 is SYDVKM in the germline V gene. With V trimmed by 6 bases and J by 3 bases, 2 bases remained unmatched. The CDR3 loop reads CASRQGADYGYTF. DNA for the CDR3: TGTGCCAGCAGACAGGGGGCGGACTATGGCTACACCTTC.

The CDR3 spells CASSQTRDIAEAFF. CDR3 DNA: TGCGCCAGCAGCCAAACCCGGGACATTGCTGAAGCTTTCTTT. The rearrangement links TRBV4-1 to TRBJ1-1; D perhaps matches TRBD1 (6 bases). Deletions cut 2 bases from V and 6 bases from J, with 13 bases between. In germline, CDR1 is MGHRA, CDR2 YSYEKL. The CDR3 is made up of 14 amino acids.

This clone was seen a handful of times. The chain has TRBV27 and TRBJ1-1, with TRBD1 as a possible D gene (6 bases). V shed 3 bases and J shed 5 bases, with 22 bases lying between them. The CDR3 consists of 17 residues. The germline V gene has CDR1 MNHEY and CDR2 SMNVEV (reference sequence). The CDR3 loop is CASSFWGGGRERTEAFF. The CDR3 DNA is TGTGCCAGCAGTTTTTGGGGAGGGGGACGGGAGAGGACTGAAGCTTTCTTT.